This T cell receptor beta chain came from a study of CD8 T cells in Susac syndrome. Study summary: Fewer than ten of the sequenced Susac syndrome patients were in remission, and 5 or 6 had active disease. Treatment at blood withdrawal was none, corticosteroids, or intravenous immunoglobulin alone in Susac syndrome patients.

The CDR3 totals 16 residues. CDR1 is ENHRY, CDR2 SYGVKD, per germline. V dropped 7 bases and J dropped 2 bases, with 20 bases sitting between them. An input of about 0.5 to 1 ug of RNA was subjected to reverse transcription using random hexamers. TCRdb reprocessed the immunoSEQ multiplex PCR reads via MiXCR and lists one record per CDR3 protein. Counted here are about 82,000 distinct CDR3 sequences, about 96% occurring once; the ten biggest clones make up roughly 0.62%. This TCR came from a human donor with Susac syndrome. The material sequenced was CD8+ T cells from PBMCs. The rearrangement uses TRBV10-3 and TRBJ1-2; D gene uncertain. This CDR3 is CAIKGNAPYLNYGYTF. In nucleotides, the CDR3 is TGTGCCATCAAGGGTAACGCTCCTTACCTCAACTATGGCTACACCTTC.